What follows describes a single T cell receptor beta chain. The entry originates in a study of patients and donors after allogeneic stem cell transplantation. TCRdb independently ran MiXCR on the RT-PCR reads; one entry per CDR3 protein. The repertoire holds about 150,000 distinct CDR3 sequences, with 30% to 45% as singletons. Germline CDR1 and CDR2: SGDLS and YYNGEE. V shed 4 bases and J 10 bases; nucleotides not matched to a gene: 16. CDR3 length: 16 amino acids. The sequencing sample was made of blood, either unsorted or a sorted T cell fraction (not recorded which). This TCR was sampled from a human donor who was either an allogeneic HSCT recipient or a stem cell or donor lymphocyte infusion donor (not recorded which). It is not recorded whose cells these are; they may come from a transplant donor. The genes are TRBV9 and TRBJ2-1; 8 bases align to TRBD2. CDR3 coding DNA: TGTGCCAGCAGCTTACCACGGGGGGGACCCCTAGAAGAGCAGTTCTTC. It specifies CASSLPRGGPLEEQFF.